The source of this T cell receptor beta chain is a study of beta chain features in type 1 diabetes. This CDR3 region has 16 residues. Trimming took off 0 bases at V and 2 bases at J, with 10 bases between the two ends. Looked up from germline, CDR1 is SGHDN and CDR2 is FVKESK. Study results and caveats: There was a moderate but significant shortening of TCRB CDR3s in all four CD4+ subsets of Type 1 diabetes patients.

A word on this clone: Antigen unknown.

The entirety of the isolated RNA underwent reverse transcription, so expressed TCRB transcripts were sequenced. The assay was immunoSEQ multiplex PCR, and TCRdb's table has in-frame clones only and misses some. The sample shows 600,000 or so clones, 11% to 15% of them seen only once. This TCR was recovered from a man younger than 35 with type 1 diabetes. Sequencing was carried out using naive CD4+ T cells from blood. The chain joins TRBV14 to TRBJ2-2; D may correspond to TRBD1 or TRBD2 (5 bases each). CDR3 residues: CASSQDREINTGELFF. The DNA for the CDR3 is TGTGCCAGCAGCCAAGACAGGGAGATTAACACCGGGGAGCTGTTTTTT.